Listed below are T cell receptor beta chains from one sample, sequenced in a study of lymphopenia after photon versus proton radiotherapy. Here immunoSEQ multiplex PCR was the method, and the copy in TCRdb shows in-frame clones only, minus some. The data show more than 70,000 clones, with around 83% seen just once and roughly 1.4% held by the top ten. The sample was peripheral blood, taken from a patient treated with proton-based radiotherapy. The receptor set was obtained from a man in his 60s with pancreatic cancer. Both conserved end residues are part of each CDR3. The order of the fields is clone size, V gene, D gene, J gene, CDR3 DNA, CDR3 protein. A D gene is named only where the DNA matches it firmly. The listing skips clone size in some rows; elsewhere it reads once, few, many or a size class.

-	TRBV28	TRBD2	TRBJ2-1	TGTGCCAGCAGTTTTTCGCTAGCGGGAGGTTACAATGAGCAGTTCTTC	CASSFSLAGGYNEQFF
-	TRBV7-7	-	TRBJ2-1	TGTGCTAGCAGCTTAGGTCTAGCGAATGATGAGCAGTTCTTC	CASSLGLANDEQFF
-	TRBV18	-	TRBJ1-1	TGTGCCAGCCAGGAGTCAATGAACACTGAAGCTTTCTTT	CASQESMNTEAFF
-	TRBV11-2	-	TRBJ1-1	TGTGCCAGCAGCTTAGAGGGCAGGGCGAACACTGAAGCTTTCTTT	CASSLEGRANTEAFF
-	TRBV2	-	TRBJ1-2	TGTGCCAGCAGTGAAGGAGTGGGATATGGCTACACCTTC	CASSEGVGYGYTF
once	TRBV30	-	TRBJ1-4	TGTGCCTGGAAGAGCAGTGGAGAAAAACTGTTTTTT	CAWKSSGEKLFF
-	TRBV30	-	TRBJ2-7	TGTGCCTGGAGTGTACGAGGACCCTCCTTGGAGCAGTACTTC	CAWSVRGPSLEQYF
-	TRBV28	-	TRBJ1-4	TGTGCCAGCAGTTCCGGAAAGGGACGGGAAAAACTGTTTTTT	CASSSGKGREKLFF
-	TRBV11-2	-	TRBJ1-2	TGTGCCAGCAGCTTCGGGTCCTCAGGGATCTATGGCTACACCTTC	CASSFGSSGIYGYTF
-	TRBV27	-	TRBJ2-7	TGTGCCAGCAGTTTGCAAGTAAGCAACTACGAGCAGTACTTC	CASSLQVSNYEQYF
-	TRBV5-4	TRBD1	TRBJ1-1	TGTGCCAGCAGCTTGGGGACCCAGACAGGGAGGGACACTGAAGCTTTCTTT	CASSLGTQTGRDTEAFF
-	TRBV29-1	TRBD1	TRBJ1-1	TGCAGCGTAGCAGGGGGAAACACTGAAGCTTTCTTT	CSVAGGNTEAFF
-	TRBV5-1	-	TRBJ2-7	TGCGCCAGCAGCTTGGGCCAGGGACTGGACGAGCAGTACTTC	CASSLGQGLDEQYF
-	TRBV2	-	TRBJ2-2	TGTGCCAGCACGAGGGAAAGTAACACCGGGGAGCTGTTTTTT	CASTRESNTGELFF
-	TRBV23-1	-	TRBJ2-1	TGCGCCAGCAGTCAATCAGTCAGGGGCAGGGGGCAGTTCTTC	CASSQSVRGRGQFF
-	TRBV29-1	-	TRBJ2-3	TGCAGCGTTGAAGACAGGGGAATAGATACGCAGTATTTT	CSVEDRGIDTQYF
-	TRBV10-3	-	TRBJ1-1	TGTGCCATCAGTGAGTCTACAGCCACTGAAGCTTTCTTT	CAISESTATEAFF
-	TRBV6-5	-	TRBJ2-5	TGTGCCAGCAGTTACTCCCCGGACTTAATAAAAGAGACCCAGTACTTC	CASSYSPDLIKETQYF
-	TRBV5-1	TRBD1	TRBJ2-7	TGCGCCAGCAGCTTGGGGTGGGACAGGGGAACCTACGAGCAGTACTTC	CASSLGWDRGTYEQYF
many	TRBV5-1	-	TRBJ2-2	TGCGCCAGCAGAACTAGTTCCACCGGGGAGCTGTTTTTT	CASRTSSTGELFF
once	TRBV28	-	TRBJ2-1	TGTGCCAGCAGTTTAACCGTGAGCTCCTACAATGAGCAGTTCTTC	CASSLTVSSYNEQFF
-	TRBV5-8	-	TRBJ1-2	TGTGCCAGCAGCTTAAGTGGTTTTAACTATGGCTACACCTTC	CASSLSGFNYGYTF
once	TRBV28	-	TRBJ2-3	TGTGCCAGCAGTTTACCGGCGAGCACAGATACGCAGTATTTT	CASSLPASTDTQYF
-	TRBV7-2	TRBD2	TRBJ2-1	TGTGCCAGCAGCCTACTTACGGGAGGAGGGGAGCAGTTCTTC	CASSLLTGGGEQFF
-	TRBV4-2	-	TRBJ2-1	TGTGCCAGCAGCCAAGAATGGGGAAGCTCCTACAATGAGCAGTTCTTC	CASSQEWGSSYNEQFF
-	TRBV7-2	TRBD2	TRBJ2-5	TGTGCCAGCAGCTTAGGACTAGCGGGAGTTCAGCGGGAGACCCAGTACTTC	CASSLGLAGVQRETQYF
-	TRBV6-6	-	TRBJ1-5	TGTGCCAGCAGTTACTCTACGGGGGGTCAGCCCCAGCATTTT	CASSYSTGGQPQHF
-	TRBV4-3	-	TRBJ2-7	TGCGCCAGCAGCCAAGATCTAACTTGGGACGAGCAGTACTTC	CASSQDLTWDEQYF
once	TRBV30	TRBD2	TRBJ2-7	TGTGCCGGAGCGGGGGGGCCCTACGAGCAGTACTTC	CAGAGGPYEQYF
-	TRBV20-1	-	TRBJ2-1	TGCAGTGCTAGACGAAACAATGAGCAGTTCTTC	CSARRNNEQFF
-	TRBV6-1	TRBD1	TRBJ1-1	TGTGCCAGCAGTGTCGGACAGGGGGTGGGGAAAAACACTGAAGCTTTCTTT	CASSVGQGVGKNTEAFF
-	TRBV29-1	-	TRBJ2-5	TGCAGCGTTTTGATCGGTCCAGAGACCCAGTACTTC	CSVLIGPETQYF
-	TRBV7-2	-	TRBJ1-2	TGTGCCAGCAGCTCCTCGGCGGCAGACAACTATGGCTACACCTTC	CASSSSAADNYGYTF
-	TRBV18	TRBD2	TRBJ2-3	TGTGCCAGCTCACCACTCTCGGGACTAGGTTTCGCAGATACGCAGTATTTT	CASSPLSGLGFADTQYF
-	TRBV30	-	TRBJ2-5	TGTGCCTGGAGTGTACAGACCCGGGGGACCCAGTACTTC	CAWSVQTRGTQYF
-	TRBV27	-	TRBJ2-6	TGTGCCAGCAGTCTGCGCCCTGGGGCCAACGTCCTGACTTTC	CASSLRPGANVLTF
-	TRBV15	-	TRBJ2-1	TGTGCCACCAGCAGGACCCAGGGGATAGGTGACAATGAGCAGTTCTTC	CATSRTQGIGDNEQFF
-	TRBV6-1	TRBD2	TRBJ2-3	TGTGCCAGCAGTGAAGGCCTAGCGGGTCCCTCTAGCACAGATACGCAGTATTTT	CASSEGLAGPSSTDTQYF
-	TRBV19	-	TRBJ2-1	TGTGCCAGCACTCCGGCCAAAGGGAACAATGAGCAGTTCTTC	CASTPAKGNNEQFF
few	TRBV6-1	TRBD1	TRBJ2-7	TGTGCCAGCAGCAGATGGACAGGTTTCGTCGAGCAGTACTTC	CASSRWTGFVEQYF
-	TRBV5-1	-	TRBJ2-1	TGCGCCAGCAGCTTGGACACCGACAATGAGCAGTTCTTC	CASSLDTDNEQFF
-	TRBV5-1	-	TRBJ1-4	TGCGCCAGCAGCCCGCAAGGGGGGGAGGAAAAACTGTTTTTT	CASSPQGGEEKLFF
-	TRBV10-3	TRBD2	TRBJ2-3	TGTGCCATCAAGGCTAGCGGGGGCACAGATACGCAGTATTTT	CAIKASGGTDTQYF
-	TRBV18	-	TRBJ2-7	TGTGCCAGCTCACCACTCGACAACTCCTACGAGCAGTACTTC	CASSPLDNSYEQYF
-	TRBV6-5	-	TRBJ1-1	TGTGCCAGCAGTTATACCCGGTTCACCACTGAAGCTTTCTTT	CASSYTRFTTEAFF
-	TRBV19	-	TRBJ1-5	TGTGCCAGTACCCCCCTTGAGGGGGGAAGAGGCCAGCCCCAGCATTTT	CASTPLEGGRGQPQHF
few	TRBV30	-	TRBJ1-5	TGTGCCTGGAGTGTGGCAGGGGTGTCGGGCAATCAGCCCCAGCATTTT	CAWSVAGVSGNQPQHF